These 8 T cell receptor beta chains came from one sample sequenced in a study of cytomegalovirus exposure and HLA in healthy donors. The PCR employed 60 Vbeta primers together with 13 Jbeta primers. The data were produced by immunoSEQ multiplex PCR, yet TCRdb's version contains in-frame clones alone and is incomplete. The data contain under 200,000 clones, roughly 89% of them singletons. Sequenced input: PBMCs. The receptors were gathered from a woman in her twenties or thirties in good health and CMV-seronegative.

The V gene is TRBV29-1, the J gene TRBJ2-1; weak D call: TRBD1 (5 bases). The V gene lost 6 bases and the J gene lost 7 bases, with 13 bases spanning the gap. From germline, CDR1 is SQVTM and CDR2 ANQGSEA. This CDR3 has 12 residues. The CDR3 DNA follows: TGCAGCGTAGATACAGGTTGGAATGAGCAGTTCTTC. The encoded protein is CSVDTGWNEQFF.

The chain combines TRBV27 with TRBJ2-6; TRBD2 matches 9 bases. The V and J ends lost 6 bases and 2 bases, in that order; junction bases with no gene match: 14. The germline V gene encodes CDR1 MNHEY and CDR2 SMNVEV (reference sequence). CDR3 length equals 19 residues. CDR3 sequence reads: CASRSPRQRGVAGANVLTF. For the CDR3, the DNA is TGTGCCAGCAGATCTCCGAGGCAGCGGGGGGTGGCTGGGGCCAACGTCCTGACTTTC. The full variable domain, with the rest looked up from reference TRBV27 and TRBJ2-6, is EAQVTQNPRYLITVTGKKLTVTCSQNMNHEYMSWYRQDPGLGLRQIYYSMNVEVTDKGDVPEGYKVSRKEKRNFPLILESPSPNQTSLYFCASRSPRQRGVAGANVLTFGAGSRLTVL.

The chain carries TRBV2 and TRBJ1-1, with TRBD1 identical over 7 bases. Germline V CDR1 and CDR2: SNHLY, FYNNEI. CDR3 size: 14 residues. V shed 10 bases and J 4 bases; nucleotides not matched to a gene: 12. CDR3 region: CATKGQFGSTEAFF. The DNA for the CDR3 is TGTGCCACCAAGGGACAGTTTGGTAGCACTGAAGCTTTCTTT.

J is TRBJ2-3 and V is TRBV5-4; TRBD2 aligns across 14 bases. V dropped 4 bases and J dropped 2; count of bases not matched to a gene: 3. The CDR3 runs to 16 residues. CDR1 and CDR2 from the germline V gene are SGHNT and YYREEE (reference sequence). The CDR3 spells CASSRLAGGTTDTQYF. The DNA for the CDR3 is TGTGCCAGCAGCCGACTAGCGGGGGGGACCACAGATACGCAGTATTTT.

The chain carries TRBV11-3 and TRBJ2-7; possible D gene TRBD2, 6 bases. Per germline, CDR1 SGHNT and CDR2 YENEEA. V gave up 0 bases and J gave up 5 bases, with 8 bases separating them. The CDR3 has 13 residues. CDR3 DNA: TGTGCCAGCAGCTTAGATGGCGGGGACGAGCAGTACTTC. Protein sequence: CASSLDGGDEQYF.

This clone was observed a few times. The chain couples TRBV6-5 to TRBJ1-4; 8 bases are a match to TRBD1. Trimming removed 7 bases from V and 7 bases from J; junction bases left unmatched: 8. The germline gives CDR1 MNHEY, CDR2 SVGAGI. The CDR3 extends over 14 amino acids. CDR3: CASTPDRATEKLFF. The CDR3 DNA reads TGTGCCAGCACCCCGGACAGGGCAACTGAAAAACTGTTTTTT.

This clone turned up a few times. This chain links TRBV6-5 with TRBJ1-1; D gene ambiguous. This CDR3 is 15 amino acids long. V lost 0 bases and J lost 0, with 8 bases in between. CDR1 is MNHEY, CDR2 SVGAGI, per germline. In nucleotides, the CDR3 is TGTGCCAGCAGTTACTCGTCGGGATTGAACACTGAAGCTTTCTTT. Protein product: CASSYSSGLNTEAFF.

V and J are TRBV6-6 and TRBJ2-2; D possibly corresponds to TRBD1 (6 bases). Germline V gives CDR1 MNHNY, CDR2 SVGAGI (reference sequence). The CDR3 totals 16 residues. Trimming pared 1 base from V and 2 bases from J, leaving 11 bases between. For the CDR3, the DNA is TGTGCCAGCAGTTACTTTCCGGGACATAACACCGGGGAGCTGTTTTTT. Amino acid sequence: CASSYFPGHNTGELFF.